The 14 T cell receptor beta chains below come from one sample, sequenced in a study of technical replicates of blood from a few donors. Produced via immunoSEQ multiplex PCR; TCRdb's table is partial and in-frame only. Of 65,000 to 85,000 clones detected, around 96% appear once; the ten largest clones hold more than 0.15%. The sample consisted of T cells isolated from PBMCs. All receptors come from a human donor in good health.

The CDR3 here is CASSPLGTADNEQFF. DNA of the CDR3: TGTGCCAGCAGCCCATTGGGGACAGCCGACAATGAGCAGTTCTTC. The J gene is TRBJ2-1, the V gene TRBV9; 7 bases are a match to TRBD1. The germline CDR1 and CDR2 sequences are SGDLS and YYNGEE. This CDR3 is built from 15 residues. V shed 4 bases and J 5 bases; nucleotides not matched to a gene: 9.

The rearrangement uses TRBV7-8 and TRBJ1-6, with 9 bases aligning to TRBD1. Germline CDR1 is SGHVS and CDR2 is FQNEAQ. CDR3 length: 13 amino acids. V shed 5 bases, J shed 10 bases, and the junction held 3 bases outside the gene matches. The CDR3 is CASSLGQGSPLHF. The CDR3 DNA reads TGTGCCAGCAGCCTGGGACAGGGATCACCCCTCCACTTT.

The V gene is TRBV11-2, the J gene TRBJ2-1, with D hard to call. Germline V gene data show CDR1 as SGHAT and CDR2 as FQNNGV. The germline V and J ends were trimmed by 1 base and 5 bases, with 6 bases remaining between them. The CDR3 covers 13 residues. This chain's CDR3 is CASSLGRNNEQFF. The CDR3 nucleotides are TGTGCCAGCAGCTTAGGGCGGAACAATGAGCAGTTCTTC.

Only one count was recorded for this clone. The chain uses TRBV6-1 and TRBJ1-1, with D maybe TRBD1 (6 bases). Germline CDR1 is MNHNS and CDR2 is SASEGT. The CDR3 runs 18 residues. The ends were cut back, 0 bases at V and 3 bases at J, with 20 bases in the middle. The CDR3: CASSEAIPQWGRDTEAFF. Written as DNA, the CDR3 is TGTGCCAGCAGTGAAGCGATACCCCAGTGGGGGCGAGACACTGAAGCTTTCTTT.

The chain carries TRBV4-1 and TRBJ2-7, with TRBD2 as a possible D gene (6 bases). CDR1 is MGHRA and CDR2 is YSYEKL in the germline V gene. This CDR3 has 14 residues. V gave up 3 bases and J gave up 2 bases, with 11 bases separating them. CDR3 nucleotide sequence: TGCGCCAGCAGCCAGCAGGAGGGTCCCTACGAGCAGTACTTC. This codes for CASSQQEGPYEQYF.

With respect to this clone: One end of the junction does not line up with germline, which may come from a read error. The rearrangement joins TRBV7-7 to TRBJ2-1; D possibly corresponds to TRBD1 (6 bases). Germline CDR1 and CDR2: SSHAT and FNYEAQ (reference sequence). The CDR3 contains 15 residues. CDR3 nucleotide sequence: TGTGCTAGCAGCTTACTGGGGGCCTCCTACAATGAGCAGTTCTTC. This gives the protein CASSLLGASYNEQFF.

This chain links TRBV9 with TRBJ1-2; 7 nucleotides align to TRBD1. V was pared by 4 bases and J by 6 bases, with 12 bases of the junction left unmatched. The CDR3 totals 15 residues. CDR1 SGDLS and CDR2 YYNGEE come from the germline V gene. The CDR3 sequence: CASSLLFDRDHGYTF. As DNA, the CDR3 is TGTGCCAGCAGCCTACTATTCGACAGGGACCATGGCTACACCTTC.

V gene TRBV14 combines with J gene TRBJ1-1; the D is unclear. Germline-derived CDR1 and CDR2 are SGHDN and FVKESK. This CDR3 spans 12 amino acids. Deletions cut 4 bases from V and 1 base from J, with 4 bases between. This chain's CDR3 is CASSPQNTEAFF. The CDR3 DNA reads TGTGCCAGCAGCCCACAGAACACTGAAGCTTTCTTT.

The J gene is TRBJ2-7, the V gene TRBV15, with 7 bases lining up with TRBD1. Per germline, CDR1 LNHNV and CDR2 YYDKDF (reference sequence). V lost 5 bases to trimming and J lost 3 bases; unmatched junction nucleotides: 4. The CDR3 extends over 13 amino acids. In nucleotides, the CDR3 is TGTGCCACCAGCTTGGACAGGTTCTACGAGCAGTACTTC. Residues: CATSLDRFYEQYF.

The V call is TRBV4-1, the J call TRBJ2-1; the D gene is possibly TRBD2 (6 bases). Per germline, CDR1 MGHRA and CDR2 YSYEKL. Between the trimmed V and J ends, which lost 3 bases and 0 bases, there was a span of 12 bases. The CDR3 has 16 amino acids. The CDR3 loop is CASSQGVGSSYNEQFF. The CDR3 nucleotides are TGCGCCAGCAGCCAGGGGGTCGGGAGCTCCTACAATGAGCAGTTCTTC.

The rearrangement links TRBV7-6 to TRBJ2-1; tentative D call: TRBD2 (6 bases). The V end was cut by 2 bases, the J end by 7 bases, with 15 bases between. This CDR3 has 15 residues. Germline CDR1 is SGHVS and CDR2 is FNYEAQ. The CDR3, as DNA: TGTGCCAGCAGCTTAATGGGGGGAGGACATAATGAGCAGTTCTTC. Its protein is CASSLMGGGHNEQFF. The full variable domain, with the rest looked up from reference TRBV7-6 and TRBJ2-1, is GAGVSQSPRYKVTKRGQDVALRCDPISGHVSLYWYRQALGQGPEFLTYFNYEAQQDKSGLPNDRFSAERPEGSISTLTIQRTEQRDSAMYRCASSLMGGGHNEQFFGPGTRLTVL.

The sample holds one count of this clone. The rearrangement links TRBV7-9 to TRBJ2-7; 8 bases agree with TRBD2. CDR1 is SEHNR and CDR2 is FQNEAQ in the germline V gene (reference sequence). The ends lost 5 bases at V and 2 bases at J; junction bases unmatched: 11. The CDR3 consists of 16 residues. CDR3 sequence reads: CASSPTPGGSPYEQYF. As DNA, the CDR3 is TGTGCCAGCAGCCCCACTCCGGGGGGGTCGCCCTACGAGCAGTACTTC.

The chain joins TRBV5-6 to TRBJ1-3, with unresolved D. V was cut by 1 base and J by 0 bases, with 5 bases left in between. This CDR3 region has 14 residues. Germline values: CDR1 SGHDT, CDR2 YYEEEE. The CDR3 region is CASSLPGSGNTIYF. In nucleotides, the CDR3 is TGTGCCAGCAGCTTGCCAGGCTCTGGAAACACCATATATTTT.

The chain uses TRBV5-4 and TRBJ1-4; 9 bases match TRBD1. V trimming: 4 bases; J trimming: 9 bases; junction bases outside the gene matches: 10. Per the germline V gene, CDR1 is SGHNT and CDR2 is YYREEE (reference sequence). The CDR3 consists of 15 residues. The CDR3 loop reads CASSEQGARGQKLFF. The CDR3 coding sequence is TGTGCCAGCAGCGAACAGGGGGCGAGGGGTCAAAAACTGTTTTTT.